This TCR beta chain stems from a study of human T cells and chemical hapten exposure (dated by TCRdb to 2020 to 2023). Study-wide context: For sensitization, 2% DPC in acetone was applied to a roughly 2 cm by roughly 2 cm area of upper inner arm skin. Throughout the approximately 24-week study period, patients were also given weekly therapeutic DPC doses on the scalp. Patch testing was done on the upper back using Finn chambers containing 0.01% DPC, and results were scored after 6 days according to International Contact Dermatitis Research Group standards. Blood samples were taken from patients before sensitization (week 0) and then at 2, 6 and about 24 weeks after DPC sensitization. The libraries were sequenced as a pool, and the TCR yield per sample differed mostly because of small variations in library volumes within the pool. The patient cohort, mostly female, included alopecia areata with under or over 50% scalp involvement, alopecia totalis and alopecia universalis. Twenty-nine alopecia patients gave blood for TCR sequencing at one to four time points (pre-sensitization, 2, 6 and 24 weeks). The study tracked peripheral blood TCR repertoire changes in vivo during primary and secondary sensitization to the hapten diphenylcyclopropenone (DPC) in alopecia patients.

The library was made by RACE. TCRdb names NextSeq 500 as the instrument used. During library preparation, unique molecular identifiers were attached to individual cDNA molecules so that TCRs could be counted quantitatively and reproducibly. Each blood RNA sample was used to sequence both TCR alpha and TCR beta chains. The paper's processing steps were these. A median of approximately 96,000 TCRs per sample was observed, with a range of about 23,224 to 690,600. V, J and CDR3 annotation of the TCR reads was performed with the Decombinator software suite. For the PS versus PT1 abundance plots, all samples were subsampled to the same number of TCRs (28,000). Expanded TCRs were defined as absent before sensitization and observed at least eight times at the 2-week time point. TCRdb handled the public reads itself, with Q25 trimming in fastp and clone calling in MiXCR, and kept productive beta chains. Rows with a matching CDR3 protein are joined into one entry that keeps the most common DNA and genes. Here the V and J calls rest on TCRdb's processing, not on the authors' analysis. This sample lists some 71,000 distinct CDR3 sequences; around a tenth were detected once. About 6.9% of the sample rests with the top ten.

Study-level results and caveats: DPC sensitization did not change the number of TCRs with a frequency above 1 in 1000, and there was no evidence of changes in global repertoire structure. Because all patients had alopecia, a presumed autoimmune disease, the immune response of the patients might differ from that of healthy individuals. Patch test score correlated positively with the number of PT1 expanded TCRs, reaching significance at thresholds 8, 16 and 32 but not at 4. Repeated subsampling changed both the strength of the expansion versus patch-test correlation and the threshold at which that correlation became significant. Significantly more large CDR3 similarity clusters were formed by expanded TCRs than by pre-sensitization or healthy control sets, consistent with antigen-driven responses.

The germline ends are 12 bases apart after V is trimmed by 4 bases and J by 0 bases. Sequences KGHSH (CDR1) and LQKENI (CDR2) are obtained from the germline V gene. The CDR3 sequence holds 16 residues, the cysteine and phenylalanine included. CDR3 DNA only is kept here, 48 bases in frame from base 1. What this sample's time point label stands for: patch test 2, 6 weeks after DPC sensitization. The treatment or condition label for this specimen denotes: therapeutic diphenylcyclopropenone sensitization with weekly scalp DPC. At each patch-test visit, blood was drawn before the patch test was applied. Patients were eligible if aged 18 to 70, diagnosed with alopecia and judged suitable for DPC therapy, and pregnant patients were excluded. Unfractionated whole blood was collected in Tempus Blood RNA tubes, and total RNA was extracted from that blood. This clonotype came up a few times. It has no known antigen specificity. Qualities for individual bases were not recorded, and no much larger clone is one base off.

Rearrangement joined TRBV18 to TRBJ2-2, and TRBD2 may be the D gene, going by 5 matching bases. The source material was whole blood, sampled in connection with sensitization to the hapten diphenylcyclopropenone (DPC). The sequence came from a woman in her forties or fifties with alopecia areata. Some clones in this sample may be carry-over from other donors' samples. The CDR3 protein is CASSRPTGANTGELFF. The DNA sequence is given as TGTGCCAGCTCACGCCCCACCGGGGCGAACACCGGGGAGCTGTTTTTT.